Listed below are T cell receptor beta chains from one sample, sequenced in a study of blood T cells in healthy people across ages. Each CDR3 protein gets one entry after TCRdb re-called the 5' RACE reads with MiXCR. Among around 1.7 million distinct CDR3 sequences listed, 28% were seen once. Sequencing was done on a sample of blood. The origin of the receptors is a woman aged 25 to 45 in good health. CDR3s include the opening cysteine and the closing phenylalanine or tryptophan. A D gene is named only where the DNA matches it firmly. The size of a clone is reported for some rows only, either as once, few or many, or as a class for expanded clones.

D	V	J	size	DNA	CDR3
NA	TRBV29-1	TRBJ1-1	NA	TGCAGCGTTGCTGCCGAGCATTTGGGAGCTTTCTTT	CSVAAEHLGAFF
TRBD2	TRBV18	TRBJ2-5	NA	TGTGCCAGCTCGTCCCCTAGCGGGGCCCGAGAGACCCAGTACTTC	CASSSPSGARETQYF
NA	TRBV2	TRBJ1-2	NA	TGTGCCAGCAGTGATGCCGGGGGCTCGTATGGCGACACCTTC	CASSDAGGSYGDTF
NA	TRBV6-5	TRBJ2-7	NA	TGTGCCAGCAGTTACTCTGGACCGGCGGTCGAGCAGTACTTC	CASSYSGPAVEQYF
TRBD1	TRBV9	TRBJ2-7	few	TGTGCCAGCAGCGAGCCCCCAGGGACAGTTCGGGAGCAGTACTTC	CASSEPPGTVREQYF
TRBD1	TRBV12-3/TRBV12-4	TRBJ1-2	few	TGTGCCAGCAAGCGGGACAGCTCCCCTACGAGCTACACCTTC	CASKRDSSPTSYTF
NA	TRBV7-3	TRBJ2-1	few	TGTGCCAGCAGCTCTTCTCGGTTAGCGCCCCATGAGCAGTTCTTC	CASSSSRLAPHEQFF
TRBD2	TRBV6-2/TRBV6-3	TRBJ2-1	once	TGTGCCAGCAGACAGCGGGATCAAGAGACCCAGTTCTTC	CASRQRDQETQFF
TRBD2	TRBV13	TRBJ2-1	NA	TGTGCCAGCAGCGCCTCCGGGGTAGCGGGGGGCCACAATGAGCAGTTCTTC	CASSASGVAGGHNEQFF
TRBD1	TRBV11-2	TRBJ2-7	NA	TGTGCCAGCAGCTTATCCGGGACAGGGGGCCTCGAGCAGTACTTC	CASSLSGTGGLEQYF
NA	TRBV5-1	TRBJ2-1	many	TGCGCCAGCAGCCCCGAGGGTATTTCCTACAATGAGCAGTTCTTC	CASSPEGISYNEQFF
NA	TRBV7-2	TRBJ2-5	few	TGTGCCAGCAGCTTAGGGTCCGGTTCTGAGACCCAGTACTTC	CASSLGSGSETQYF
NA	TRBV27	TRBJ2-7	NA	TGTGTCAGCAGTAAGACTACCTATTACGAGCAGTACTTC	CVSSKTTYYEQYF
NA	TRBV5-5	TRBJ2-3	NA	TGTGCCAGCAGCGGATCCCTGACCAGCACAGATACGCAGTATTTT	CASSGSLTSTDTQYF
NA	TRBV20-1	TRBJ1-4	NA	TGCAGTGCTAGGCGACGCGTGAGTGAAAAACTGTTTTTT	CSARRRVSEKLFF
TRBD2	TRBV9	TRBJ2-7	NA	TGTGCCAGCAGCGTAGATACTAGCGGACCTTACGAGCAGTACTTC	CASSVDTSGPYEQYF
NA	TRBV4-2	TRBJ2-7	many	TGTGCCAGCAGCCAAGAATCCGGGGTGCAGTACTTC	CASSQESGVQYF
TRBD2	TRBV12-5	TRBJ2-1	few	TGTGCTAGTGGAGGACTAGCGGGAGGTGAGCAGTTCTTC	CASGGLAGGEQFF
TRBD2	TRBV29-1	TRBJ2-1	NA	TGCAGCGTTGAAGATCGGGTAAGCGGGAGTAACGCCTACAATGAGCAGTTCTTC	CSVEDRVSGSNAYNEQFF
NA	TRBV12-3/TRBV12-4	TRBJ2-7	NA	TGTGCCAGCAGTTTAGCTTTTCCCGAGCAGTACTTC	CASSLAFPEQYF
TRBD2	TRBV3-1	TRBJ2-5	NA	TGTGCCAGCAGCTCCCTAGCGGGGGGGCTTTGGGAGACCCAGTACTTC	CASSSLAGGLWETQYF
NA	TRBV10-3	TRBJ2-1	NA	TGTGCCATCAGTGAGGCGAGGTGGACTAGGGGGGGGGGTGAGCAGTTCTTC	CAISEARWTRGGGEQFF
TRBD1	TRBV30	TRBJ1-2	NA	TGTGCCTGGAGTAGGGACAGAAACTATGGCTACACCTTC	CAWSRDRNYGYTF
NA	TRBV3-1	TRBJ2-1	many	TGTGCCAGCAGGCATACCAATGAGCAGTTCTTC	CASRHTNEQFF
NA	TRBV7-2	TRBJ1-2	NA	TGTGCCAGCAGCGAACCGGCCGGGGCGCGCGGCTACACCTTC	CASSEPAGARGYTF
NA	TRBV7-2	TRBJ2-1	few	TGTGCCAGCAACTTATCCTGGTCAATCGAGCAGTTCTTC	CASNLSWSIEQFF
NA	TRBV27	TRBJ2-3	NA	TGTGCCAGCAGGGGGGCCAGCACAGATGCGCAGTATTTT	CASRGASTDAQYF
NA	TRBV5-1	TRBJ1-1	few	TGCGCCAGCAATAGAATTAGGGTTTATATGCGTGCTTTCTTT	CASNRIRVYMRAFF
NA	TRBV28	TRBJ2-4	NA	TGTGCCAGCAGTTCGGTACGACTCTCGGCCGGAGGAGCCAAAAACATTCAGTACTTC	CASSSVRLSAGGAKNIQYF
NA	TRBV12-3/TRBV12-4	TRBJ2-3	many	TGTGCCAGCAGTTACGGCGCAAGCACAGATACGCAGTATTTT	CASSYGASTDTQYF
TRBD1	TRBV20-1	TRBJ2-3	few	TGCAGTGCTGAAACAGGGGATAGCACAGATACGCAGTATTTT	CSAETGDSTDTQYF
NA	TRBV7-2	TRBJ1-2	many	TGTGCCTGGGGGCTAAAGTATGGCTACACCTTC	CAWGLKYGYTF
TRBD1	TRBV6-2/TRBV6-3	TRBJ1-2	NA	TGTGCCAGCACCGGACAGGGGGAAAGCTATGGCTACACCTTC	CASTGQGESYGYTF
NA	TRBV7-9	TRBJ1-2	many	TGTGCCAGCAGCTCGACAGCTTATGGCTACACCTTC	CASSSTAYGYTF
NA	TRBV7-8	TRBJ2-7	many	TGTGCCAGCAGCCCCTGGACGAGTGAGTACGAGCAGTACTTC	CASSPWTSEYEQYF
NA	TRBV9	TRBJ2-5	many	TGTGCCAGCAAGATAGGACGGATAAACCAAGAGACCCAGTACTTC	CASKIGRINQETQYF
TRBD2	TRBV11-2	TRBJ2-2	NA	TGTGCCAGCAGCCCTCTGAGGGTTAGCGGGGCCCGAGTCAGCGGGGAGCTGTTTTTT	CASSPLRVSGARVSGELFF
NA	TRBV29-1	TRBJ1-2	many	TGCAGCGCCGTGGCCGGGACTGACTATGGCTACACCTTC	CSAVAGTDYGYTF
NA	TRBV10-3	TRBJ1-2	few	TGTGCCATCAGTTCCGACACCCTGGAAACGGATGGCTACACCTTC	CAISSDTLETDGYTF
NA	TRBV7-9	TRBJ1-4	NA	TGTGCCAGCAGCGAGACAGGAGGAGGGGAAAAACTGTTTTTT	CASSETGGGEKLFF
NA	TRBV7-9	TRBJ2-7	few	TGTGCCAGCAGCTTAGCGGGCGCAAGGGACGAGCAGTACTTC	CASSLAGARDEQYF
NA	TRBV18	TRBJ1-5	few	TGTGCCAGCTCACAATCACCCCTGGGGCAGCCCCAGCATTTT	CASSQSPLGQPQHF
TRBD1	TRBV5-1	TRBJ1-1	NA	TGCGCCAGCAGCTTGCAGGCAGGGGGCACTGAAGCTTTCTTT	CASSLQAGGTEAFF
TRBD1	TRBV3-1	TRBJ1-2	NA	TGTGCCAGCAGCCAAGATCGGACAGGGCTTGGCTACACCTTC	CASSQDRTGLGYTF
TRBD2	TRBV20-1	TRBJ2-4	few	TGCAGTGTCACCGGGGGGGGTGAGAACATTCAGTACTTC	CSVTGGGENIQYF
TRBD2	TRBV20-1	TRBJ2-1	NA	TGCAGTGCTAGATCCCCCGGGACTAGCTTCAATGAGCAGTTCTTC	CSARSPGTSFNEQFF
NA	TRBV12-3/TRBV12-4	TRBJ2-1	NA	TGTGCCAGCAGTTCTCCGCTGGCTTCCTACGAGCAGTTCTTC	CASSSPLASYEQFF
NA	TRBV18	TRBJ2-7	NA	TGTGCCAGCTCACCTACGACAATCTACGAGCAGTACTTC	CASSPTTIYEQYF
TRBD1	TRBV5-1	TRBJ1-2	NA	TGCGCCAGCAGCTTGAAACCTACAGGGGATGGCTACACCTTC	CASSLKPTGDGYTF
NA	TRBV11-2	TRBJ1-5	NA	TGTGCCAGCAGCTTAGATCCGATTCAGCCCCAGCATTTT	CASSLDPIQPQHF
NA	TRBV12-3/TRBV12-4	TRBJ2-7	NA	TGTGCCAGCAGTTTGGCCACTCAAGTCTACGAGCAGTACTTC	CASSLATQVYEQYF
TRBD2	TRBV10-3	TRBJ2-5	many	TGTGCCATCAGTTCCCCGGGGGGGGAGACCCAGTACTTC	CAISSPGGETQYF